The 2 T cell receptor beta chains in this list originate from one sample, sequenced in a study of blood T cell repertoires in COVID-19. Clones were read by immunoSEQ multiplex PCR, and TCRdb kept only the in-frame ones, dropping some. The repertoire holds roughly 250,000 clones, with roughly four fifths as singletons. Sequencing used PBMCs or T cells enriched from blood (not recorded which). These receptors were obtained from a woman in her 40s who had been exposed to COVID-19.

The chain carries TRBV9 and TRBJ2-7; 10 positions agree with TRBD2. The V segment lost 4 bases and the J segment 1 base; nucleotides outside the gene matches: 8. This CDR3 contains 16 residues. Germline V gene lookup returns CDR1 SGDLS and CDR2 YYNGEE. CDR3 sequence reads: CASSLTEAGGSYEQYF. CDR3 DNA: TGTGCCAGCAGCCTGACTGAAGCGGGGGGGTCCTACGAGCAGTACTTC.

The chain uses TRBV5-1 and TRBJ2-2, with 13 bases that match TRBD2. Germline assignment: CDR1 SGHRS and CDR2 YFSETQ. With V trimmed by 7 bases and J by 1 base, 4 bases remained unmatched. The CDR3 is 16 amino acids. The CDR3 spells CASSRTSGGNTGELFF. CDR3 DNA sequence: TGCGCCAGCTCCCGGACTAGCGGGGGGAACACCGGGGAGCTGTTTTTT.